The 17 T cell receptor beta chains below were found in one sample sequenced in a study of blood T cells in healthy people across ages. Together with a sample-barcoded 5' primer, a J-beta primer mix was included in a second PCR lasting roughly 6 to 12 cycles. TCRdb independently ran MiXCR on the 5' RACE reads; one entry per CDR3 protein. The profile shows hundreds of thousands of distinct CDR3 sequences, less than 25% of them singletons. The data also belong to a second study, concerning T cells of mothers and their children.

Sequenced material: blood. The receptors shown here come from a boy between 5 and 17 years old in good health.

The gene calls are TRBV28 and TRBJ2-5, with D perhaps given as TRBD1 or TRBD2 (5 bases each). There are 15 residues in the CDR3. Trimming cost V 6 bases and J 2 bases, with 16 bases left between them. Germline V CDR1 and CDR2: MDHEN, SYDVKM. The CDR3 DNA sequence: TGTGCCAGCAGACCTCGGGGCGTTGATCAAGAGACCCAGTACTTC. Translated: CASRPRGVDQETQYF.

The V and J genes are TRBV28 and TRBJ1-2; D is possibly TRBD1 (5 bases). CDR1 is MDHEN, CDR2 SYDVKM, per germline. The CDR3 totals 14 residues. The V and J ends lost 5 bases and 6 bases respectively, with 16 bases between them. CDR3 in DNA: TGTGCCAGCAGTCCCTCTGGGGCGTACCATGGCTACACCTTC. Translating gives CASSPSGAYHGYTF.

This chain uses TRBV9 with TRBJ2-7, with TRBD2 as a possible D gene (6 bases). V was cut by 4 bases and J by 2 bases, with 19 bases left in between. This CDR3 is built from 16 residues. CDR1 and CDR2 (germline): SGDLS, YYNGEE. CDR3 sequence (DNA): TGTGCCAGCAGCCCCTCCACGACTAGTGGAACCTACGAGCAGTACTTC. Its protein is CASSPSTTSGTYEQYF.

The V gene is TRBV7-9, the J gene TRBJ1-4; the D gene is possibly TRBD1 (5 bases). Germline CDR1 is SEHNR and CDR2 is FQNEAQ (reference sequence). The CDR3 spans 13 residues. V lost 4 bases and J lost 5, with 8 bases in between. Written as DNA, the CDR3 is TGTGCCAGCAGCTCCGGGGCCAATGAAAAACTGTTTTTT. It translates to CASSSGANEKLFF.

The V call is TRBV9, the J call TRBJ2-1, with 8 bases that match TRBD1. CDR1 and CDR2 from the germline V gene are SGDLS and YYNGEE. V lost 5 bases and J lost 12; bases outside the gene matches: 10. The CDR3 is made up of 13 amino acids. For the CDR3, the DNA is TGTGCCAGCAGGGACAGGGAAATGGGTGTGCAGTTCTTC. Translating it yields CASRDREMGVQFF.

The chain carries TRBV7-2 and TRBJ2-7, with 7 positions matching TRBD2. Trimming took 1 base from V and 2 from J; bases not matched to a gene: 5. The CDR3 spans 15 residues. Per the germline V gene, CDR1 is SGHTA and CDR2 is FQGNSA. Written as DNA, the CDR3 is TGTGCCAGCAGCTTAGGGGGAGGGGACCCCTACGAGCAGTACTTC. This sequence encodes CASSLGGGDPYEQYF.

This clonotype has more than one count but fewer than ten. The chain has TRBV27 and TRBJ2-5; D remains unclear. Germline V gene sequence: CDR1 MNHEY, CDR2 SMNVEV (reference sequence). The CDR3 loop spans 17 amino acids. V lost 0 bases to trimming and J lost 0 bases, with 14 bases between them. CDR3 bases: TGTGCCAGCAGTTTATCGATAAGGGATTGGTACCAAGAGACCCAGTACTTC. Residues: CASSLSIRDWYQETQYF.

This clonotype was counted at least ten times. V and J are TRBV5-6 and TRBJ2-1, with D hard to call. The CDR3 is 15 residues long. Trimming shortened V by 2 bases and J by 12 bases, and 21 bases separated the two germline ends. The germline gives CDR1 SGHDT, CDR2 YYEEEE. DNA for the CDR3: TGTGCCAGCAGCTTTTCACGAATTTTACCCAGTGTGCAGTTCTTC. Its protein product is CASSFSRILPSVQFF.

In DNA, the CDR3 is TGCGCCAGCAGCCAAACTGAGCAGCTGAAGCCCACAGATACGCAGTATTTT. This gives the protein CASSQTEQLKPTDTQYF. The V gene is TRBV4-3, the J gene TRBJ2-3; no firm D call. The germline V gene encodes CDR1 LGHNA and CDR2 YSLEER. Trimming removed 2 bases at V and 2 bases at J, with 17 bases between. CDR3 size: 17 residues.

This clonotype showed up just a few times. The DNA of the CDR3 is TGTGCCAGCAGTCATATTACCAGGATGCCCGGGACCACATACGAGCAGTACTTC. Protein sequence: CASSHITRMPGTTYEQYF. This chain uses TRBV6-1 with TRBJ2-7, with D possibly called TRBD1 or TRBD2 (5 bases each). V was shortened by 5 bases and J by 4 bases, with 27 bases between the two germline ends. The CDR3 length is 18 residues. Germline values: CDR1 MNHNS, CDR2 SASEGT.

This clonotype has only a few counts. The chain joins TRBV2 to TRBJ2-4, with D uncertain. CDR3 length equals 12 residues. Germline assignment: CDR1 SNHLY and CDR2 FYNNEI. With 4 bases removed from V and 8 bases from J, the gap between germline ends came to 9 bases. As DNA, the CDR3 is TGTGCCAGCAGTGTAAGGACGGACATTCAGTACTTC. Translating it yields CASSVRTDIQYF.

The chain employs TRBV2 and TRBJ2-7; 7 positions match TRBD2. CDR1 SNHLY and CDR2 FYNNEI come from the germline V gene. The CDR3 runs to 16 residues. The junction had 11 bases not matched to a gene; V was cut back by 3 bases and J by 3 bases. The CDR3 nucleotides are TGTGCCAGCAGTGAGGTTCTTACGGGAGGCCTCTACGAGCAGTACTTC. Translating gives CASSEVLTGGLYEQYF. The full variable domain, in which reference TRBV2 and TRBJ2-7 provide the parts outside the CDR3, is EPEVTQTPSHQVTQMGQEVILRCVPISNHLYFYWYRQILGQKVEFLVSFYNNEISEKSEIFDDQFSVERPDGSNFTLKIRSTKLEDSAMYFCASSEVLTGGLYEQYFGPGTRLTVT.

The chain has TRBV9 and TRBJ2-1; 8 nucleotides agree with TRBD1. Germline V gene lookup returns CDR1 SGDLS and CDR2 YYNGEE. V lost 0 bases to trimming and J lost 7 bases; unmatched junction nucleotides: 12. This CDR3 has 17 residues. The CDR3 DNA reads as TGTGCCAGCAGCGTAGAAGGACAGGGACGATATGAAAATGAGCAGTTCTTC. Its protein is CASSVEGQGRYENEQFF.

This clonotype has a handful of counts. J is TRBJ2-7 and V is TRBV28; tentative D call: TRBD2 (6 bases). CDR3 size: 14 residues. The V end was cut by 1 base, the J end by 6 bases, with 13 bases between. Germline V gene lookup returns CDR1 MDHEN and CDR2 SYDVKM. The CDR3 sequence: CASSLLRGFSEQYF. The DNA for the CDR3 is TGTGCCAGCAGTTTATTGCGGGGCTTCAGCGAGCAGTACTTC.

This chain uses TRBV15 with TRBJ2-1, with D hard to call. CDR3 length: 15 amino acids. Trimming left V 0 bases short and J 10 bases short, with 16 bases between. CDR1 is LNHNV and CDR2 is YYDKDF in the germline V gene (reference sequence). Here the CDR3 reads CATSRDRFAIGEQFF. CDR3 DNA: TGTGCCACCAGCAGAGATCGATTCGCAATCGGGGAGCAGTTCTTC.

This clonotype was counted a few times. At one of its ends the junction is not consistent with the germline gene, which may arise from a read error. The chain employs TRBV7-7 and TRBJ2-3; 12 positions agree with TRBD1. The CDR3 extends over 19 amino acids. Germline V gives CDR1 SSHAT, CDR2 FNYEAQ (reference sequence). CDR3 in amino acids: CASSAPGQGARLSADTQYF. The DNA of the CDR3 is TGTGCTAGCAGCGCGCCGGGACAGGGGGCGCGTTTAAGCGCAGATACGCAGTATTTT.

The chain has TRBV20-1 and TRBJ1-1; D unclear. Germline V gives CDR1 DFQATT, CDR2 SNEGSKA (reference sequence). CDR3 length: 9 residues. Trimming pared 3 bases from V and 10 bases from J, leaving 6 bases between. The CDR3 region is CSARFGAFF. DNA of the CDR3: TGCAGTGCTAGGTTCGGAGCTTTCTTT.